This T cell receptor beta chain stems from a study of shared clonotypes between healthy human individuals. Terminally differentiated effector memory CD45RA+ cells were excluded by CCR7 positive selection of CD45RO-negative cells. Deep-level assay runs were performed. Several immunoSEQ 96-well plates shared each subset's DNA, each plate a replicate. Sequenced by immunoSEQ multiplex PCR; TCRdb stores in-frame clones only, minus some. Of about 600,000 clones listed, roughly 98% are singletons. General study results and limits: Compared with clonotypes that all four donors shared, non-shared clonotypes had lower generation probabilities. Sequencing of the sorted subsets was shown by rarefaction to be incomplete despite large depth.

This clone was counted a single time. Its antigen is not identified. CDR1 is SGHRS, CDR2 YFSETQ, per germline. V lost 5 bases and J lost 2; bases outside the gene matches: 10. This CDR3 is 16 amino acids long. Material for sequencing was naive CD8+ T cells sorted from blood. This chain joins TRBV5-1 and TRBJ2-3; TRBD2 matches 8 bases. The clonotype comes from a young man in good health. As DNA, the CDR3 is TGCGCCAGCAGTCCACTAGCGGCACCATCCACAGATACGCAGTATTTT. Translating gives CASSPLAAPSTDTQYF.